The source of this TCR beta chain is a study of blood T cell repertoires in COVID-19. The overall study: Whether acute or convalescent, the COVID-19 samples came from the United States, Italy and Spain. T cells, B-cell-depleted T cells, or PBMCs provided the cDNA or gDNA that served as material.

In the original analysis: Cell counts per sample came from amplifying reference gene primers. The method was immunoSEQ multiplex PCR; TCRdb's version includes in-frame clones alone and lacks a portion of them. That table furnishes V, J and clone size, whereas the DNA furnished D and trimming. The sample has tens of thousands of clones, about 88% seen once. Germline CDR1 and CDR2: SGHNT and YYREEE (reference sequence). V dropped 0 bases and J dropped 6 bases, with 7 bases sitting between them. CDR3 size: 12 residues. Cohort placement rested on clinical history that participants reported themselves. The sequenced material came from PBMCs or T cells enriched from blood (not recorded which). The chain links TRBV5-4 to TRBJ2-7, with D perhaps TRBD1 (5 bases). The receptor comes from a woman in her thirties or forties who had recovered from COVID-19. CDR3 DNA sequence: TGTGCCAGCAGCTTGGAACAGGCCGAGCAGTACTTC. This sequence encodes CASSLEQAEQYF.